These 4 T cell receptor beta chains came from one sample sequenced in a study of CD8 T cells in ankylosing spondylitis. TCRdb itself ran the 5' RACE reads through MiXCR, one entry per CDR3 protein. The sample shows 350,000 to 450,000 distinct CDR3 sequences, roughly 20% of them seen only once. The material sequenced was blood, either unsorted or a sorted T cell fraction (not recorded which). Receptors were obtained from a male donor with ankylosing spondylitis or in good health (not recorded which).

This clonotype was detected only a few times. J is TRBJ2-7 and V is TRBV5-6; possibly TRBD2 for D (5 bases). Germline V gives CDR1 SGHDT, CDR2 YYEEEE. The CDR3 is 15 amino acids. Trimming took 0 bases from V and 6 from J, leaving 16 bases between them. The CDR3 reads CASSLAAGGRGEQYF. The CDR3 DNA sequence: TGTGCCAGCAGCTTGGCGGCAGGAGGCCGGGGCGAGCAGTACTTC.

In its sample, this clonotype was seen once. V and J are TRBV7-9 and TRBJ2-7; no reliable D call. The V end was cut by 5 bases, the J end by 4 bases, with 9 bases between. CDR3 length equals 12 residues. The germline V gene encodes CDR1 SEHNR and CDR2 FQNEAQ (reference sequence). Here the CDR3 DNA reads TGTGCCAGCAGCGGAAGAACGTACGAGCAGTACTTC. Translated: CASSGRTYEQYF.

The chain recombines TRBV12-3 or TRBV12-4 with TRBJ2-1; TRBD2 matches 8 bases. Trimming cost V 2 bases and J 3 bases; bases outside gene matches: 6. CDR3 length: 16 residues. DNA of the CDR3: TGTGCCAGCAGTTTATCCCTTGCGGGGGGCTACAATGAGCAGTTCTTC. It yields the protein CASSLSLAGGYNEQFF.

This chain links TRBV25-1 with TRBJ2-7, with D perhaps being TRBD1 or TRBD2 (5 bases each). The V and J ends lost 6 bases and 0 bases respectively, with 12 bases between them. Germline V gene data show CDR1 as MGHDK and CDR2 as SYGVNS. The CDR3 is 14 residues long. In DNA, the CDR3 is TGTGCCAGCAGAACCGGGGCTGGCTCCTACGAGCAGTACTTC. It codes for CASRTGAGSYEQYF.